This note documents a single T cell receptor (beta chain) sequence. Its specificity is unknown. The PCR was carried out with 60 Vbeta primers and 13 Jbeta primers. Using immunoSEQ multiplex PCR, the repertoire was profiled, and TCRdb retains in-frame clones only, with some absent. The sample lists approximately 130,000 clones; 82% were seen once. This sample was taken from a study of cytomegalovirus exposure and HLA in healthy donors. Findings and limits, study-wide: A prior analysis recorded that most TCR beta V segments were productive about 87% or about 30% of the time.

CDR1 is MNHNY and CDR2 is SVGAGI in the germline V gene (reference sequence). V shed 1 base, J shed 10 bases, and the junction held 10 bases outside the gene matches. The CDR3 is made up of 16 amino acids. This receptor was obtained from a woman aged 45 to 65 in good health and CMV-seropositive. The gene calls are TRBV6-6 and TRBJ1-6, with TRBD1 identical over 7 bases. The specimen was PBMCs. This CDR3 is CASSYWRDSPSSPLHF. As DNA, the CDR3 is TGTGCCAGCAGTTACTGGAGGGACAGCCCCAGCTCACCCCTCCACTTT.